The source of this TCR beta chain is a study of control samples from healthy donors and cancer patients. This clone was recorded only once. Germline lookup yields CDR1 MNHNY and CDR2 SVGAGI (reference sequence). The germline V and J ends were trimmed by 1 base and 0 bases, with 3 bases remaining between them. The CDR3 spans 14 residues. Clones were read by immunoSEQ multiplex PCR, and TCRdb kept only the in-frame ones, dropping some. Of some 7,000 clones listed, approximately 77% are singletons. The TCR originated in a man aged 65-85 years with lung cancer. The sequencing input was PBMCs. The chain links TRBV6-6 to TRBJ1-4; no firm D call. CDR3 coding DNA: TGTGCCAGCAGTTACTTAGCAACTAATGAAAAACTGTTTTTT. It encodes CASSYLATNEKLFF.